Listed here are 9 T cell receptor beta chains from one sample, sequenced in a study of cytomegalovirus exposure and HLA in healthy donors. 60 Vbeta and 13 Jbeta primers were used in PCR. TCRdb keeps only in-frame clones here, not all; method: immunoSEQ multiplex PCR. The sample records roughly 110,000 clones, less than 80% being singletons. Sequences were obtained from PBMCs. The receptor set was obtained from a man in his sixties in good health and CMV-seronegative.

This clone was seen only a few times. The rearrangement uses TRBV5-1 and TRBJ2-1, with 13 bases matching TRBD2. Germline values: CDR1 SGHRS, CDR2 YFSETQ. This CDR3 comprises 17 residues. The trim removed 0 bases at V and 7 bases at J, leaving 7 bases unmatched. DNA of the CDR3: TGCGCCAGCAGCTTGGTACTAGCGGGGGGGCGAGTTAATGAGCAGTTCTTC. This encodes CASSLVLAGGRVNEQFF.

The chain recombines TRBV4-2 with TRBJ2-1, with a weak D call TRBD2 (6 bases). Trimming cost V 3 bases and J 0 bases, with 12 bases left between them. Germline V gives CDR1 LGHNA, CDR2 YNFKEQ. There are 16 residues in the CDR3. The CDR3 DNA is TGTGCCAGCAGCCAGGGGACTGCAAGCTCCTACAATGAGCAGTTCTTC. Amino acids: CASSQGTASSYNEQFF.

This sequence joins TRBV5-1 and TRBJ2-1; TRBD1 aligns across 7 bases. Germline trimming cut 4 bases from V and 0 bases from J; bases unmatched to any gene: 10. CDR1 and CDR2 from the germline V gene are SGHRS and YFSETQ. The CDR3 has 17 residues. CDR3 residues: CASSPQPAGGSYNEQFF. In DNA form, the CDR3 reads TGCGCCAGCAGCCCACAACCCGCAGGGGGCTCCTACAATGAGCAGTTCTTC.

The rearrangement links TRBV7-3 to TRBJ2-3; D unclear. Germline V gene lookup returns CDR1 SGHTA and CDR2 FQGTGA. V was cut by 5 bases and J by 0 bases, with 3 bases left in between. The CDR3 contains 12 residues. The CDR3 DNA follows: TGTGCCAGCAGCCTGAGCACAGATACGCAGTATTTT. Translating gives CASSLSTDTQYF.

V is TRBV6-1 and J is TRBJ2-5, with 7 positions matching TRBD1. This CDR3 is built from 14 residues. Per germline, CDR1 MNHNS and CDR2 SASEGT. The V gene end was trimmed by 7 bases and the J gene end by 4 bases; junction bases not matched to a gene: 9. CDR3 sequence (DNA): TGTGCCAGCACATCGATGGGACAGTCAGAGACCCAGTACTTC. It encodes CASTSMGQSETQYF.

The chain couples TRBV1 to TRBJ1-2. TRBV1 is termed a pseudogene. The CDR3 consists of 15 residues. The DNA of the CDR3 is TGCACCAGCAGCCAGAGAGCCGAGGTTGGTTATGGCTACACCTTC. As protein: CTSSQRAEVGYGYTF.

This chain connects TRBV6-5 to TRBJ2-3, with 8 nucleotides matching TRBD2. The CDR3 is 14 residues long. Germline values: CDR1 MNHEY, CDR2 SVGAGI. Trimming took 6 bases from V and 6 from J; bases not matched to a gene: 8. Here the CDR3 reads CASSTRGGPDTQYF. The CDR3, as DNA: TGTGCCAGCAGCACACGGGGGGGCCCGGATACGCAGTATTTT.

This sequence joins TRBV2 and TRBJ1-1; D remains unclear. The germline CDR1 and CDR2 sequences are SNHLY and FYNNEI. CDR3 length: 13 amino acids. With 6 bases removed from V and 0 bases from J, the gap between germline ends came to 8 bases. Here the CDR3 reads CASSAGMNTEAFF. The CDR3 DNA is TGTGCCAGCAGCGCGGGTATGAACACTGAAGCTTTCTTT.

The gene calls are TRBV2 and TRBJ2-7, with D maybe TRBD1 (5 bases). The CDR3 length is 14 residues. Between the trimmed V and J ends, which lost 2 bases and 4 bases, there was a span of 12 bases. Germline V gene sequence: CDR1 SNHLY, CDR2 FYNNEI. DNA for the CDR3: TGTGCCAGCAGTGAACAGGGCGTGATGTACGAGCAGTACTTC. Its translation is CASSEQGVMYEQYF.